This entry is about one T cell receptor beta chain. It lacks a known antigen. No much larger clonotype is one base removed from it; base qualities were not supplied. TCRbeta CDR3 regions were amplified from genomic DNA using the immunoSEQ Assay, a bias-controlled multiplex PCR. In the original analysis: The number of nucleated cells in each sample was estimated by amplification of reference gene primers within the assay. Sequence reads were collapsed and filtered to measure the absolute abundance of every unique TCRbeta CDR3 rearrangement. For each sample, productive Simpson clonality was calculated as the square root of Simpson's diversity index over productive rearrangements. The table was pulled from immuneACCESS by TCRdb, which kept in-frame rearrangements only. Such tables lose some clones; where checked, under half of the loss comes from unresolved V genes, and the rest has no known cause. V, J and clone size are those of that table, while D and trimming were read from the DNA. Present in this sample are around 220,000 clones, 80% to 90% of which were seen just once. The top ten constitute about 20% of the sample.

The data were obtained in a study of blood T cell repertoires in COVID-19 (dated by TCRdb to 2020 to 2021). About the study as a whole: The collaborator samples originated in the United States, Italy and Spain and spanned the acute and convalescent phases of COVID-19. The dataset comprised deeply sampled blood TCRbeta repertoires from subjects exposed to, actively infected with, or recovered from COVID-19. Where HLA class I and class II types were available, the types were taken from metadata supplied by the sample provider, not from assay-based typing. The prospective study material was composed of cDNA or gDNA derived from T cells, B-cell-depleted T cells, or PBMCs. A freely available public database, intended as a resource for researchers studying the immune response to SARS-CoV-2, is where the repertoires were released. Samples came from the ongoing ImmuneRACE study (first 160 participants) plus 1,254 subjects from 6 global collaborators. The sample metadata nearly always contained a de-identified subject ID, COVID-19 status, age in years and sex.

Whole blood was collected in K2EDTA tubes by collaborating institutions according to the institutions' own protocols. Collaborator samples were shipped for TCRbeta analysis as frozen whole blood, isolated PBMCs, or DNA extracted from either sample type. V is shortened by 5 bases, J by 2 bases, and the region joining them spans 19 bases. The CDR1 and CDR2 encoded by the germline V gene (reference sequence) are SSHAT and FNYEAQ. Including cysteine and phenylalanine, the CDR3 has 17 amino acids. This entry keeps only the CDR3 DNA: 51 bases, framed from base 1. Overall study outcomes, separate from this receptor: The quantity of clinical and demographic metadata differed by source and by participant and was supplied without curation.

Source material: peripheral blood. The source of this sequence is a young man with active or convalescent COVID-19. The chain couples TRBV7-7 to TRBJ1-5; TRBD1 might be the D gene, on 6 matching bases. The CDR3 sequence is CASSPEEVAGGNQPQHF. The DNA sequence is as follows: TGTGCCAGCAGCCCAGAGGAGGTAGCAGGGGGCAATCAGCCCCAGCATTTT.